This TCR beta chain is drawn from a study of T cell repertoires in cytomegalovirus infection (dated by TCRdb to the late 2010s). About the investigation overall: The peptide stimulations were aimed at well-studied HLA-B-restricted epitopes as well as recently identified HLA-C-restricted CMV epitopes, whose presentation resists viral immunomodulation. Because public TCR beta signatures pointed to carriage of CMV infection together with the matching HLA type, the HLA type of each donor mattered for the analysis. What the research found in general, with its limitations: In both this cohort and an independent roughly 360-donor cohort, the cumulative frequency of public TCR beta family members distinguished carriers of CMV infection plus the relevant HLA type. The ex vivo response was dominated by HLA-C-restricted CMV-specific TCR beta clonotypes, which also provided the single most frequent clonotype in two of eight donors.

The run used an Illumina HiSeq 1500. Through fastp at Q25 and MiXCR, TCRdb rebuilt clones from the public reads, retaining in-frame beta chains. Rows are unified per CDR3 protein, each entry keeping the most common DNA and genes. A total of hundreds of thousands of distinct CDR3 sequences appear in this sample, approximately 42% of them only once. The ten largest clonotypes hold 43% of the sample. What the treatment or condition label conveys for this sample: in vitro stimulation with specific CMV peptide epitopes to enrich CMV-specific T cells. As concerns this clonotype: It lacks a known antigen. At one end, the junction sequence differs from germline, possibly due to a read error.

The TCR originated in a human donor in good health (CMV status not recorded). Some clones in this sample may be carry-over from other donors' samples. Specimen: cultured PBMCs, collected from culture after CMV antigen stimulation.

The nucleotide sequence is given as TGTGCCAGCAGCCAAGAGGGGGGACTGAGTAATTCACCCCTCCACTTT. The encoded protein is CASSQEGGLSNSPLHF. The chain uses TRBV4-1 and TRBJ1-6, and TRBD1 may be the D gene, going by 6 matching bases. Per the germline V gene, MGHRA is the CDR1 and YSYEKL is the CDR2. Its CDR3 holds 16 amino acids, cysteine through phenylalanine. Of all the DNA, just the CDR3 is kept, 48 bases in frame from base 1.